The sequence of this TCR beta chain was determined in a study of post-analysis software for immune sequencing data. At the level of the study: In terms of disease course, relapsing-remitting, secondary progressive and progressive-relapsing multiple sclerosis were included.

Study-wide results and limits: Relative to controls, patients had a handful of TRBV segments at higher frequency, with TRBV5-6, TRBV5-1 and TRBV20-1 among these. Among multiple sclerosis patients, normalized Chao1 diversity was significantly below that of controls. Samples made in the same batch grouped tightly together by F measure.

The CDR3 has 14 residues. Germline-derived CDR1 and CDR2 are SNHLY and FYNNEI. The germline V and J ends were trimmed by 7 bases and 4 bases, with 15 bases remaining between them. A note on this clonotype: Its antigen is unidentified.

The library was made from cDNA and included unique molecular identifiers. The yield from roughly 1 to 10 million T cells was 500,000 or so cDNA molecules in total. TCRdb itself ran the PCR reads through MiXCR, one entry per CDR3 protein. The sample has roughly 430,000 distinct CDR3 sequences; approximately 37% are singletons. The J gene is TRBJ2-3, the V gene TRBV2; D is undetermined. The clonotype originates from a girl aged 2 to 9 with multiple sclerosis. Specimen: blood. The CDR3 protein is CASKWGGDPDTQYF. Written as DNA, the CDR3 is TGTGCCAGCAAATGGGGTGGTGACCCAGATACGCAGTATTTT.